The T cell receptor beta chain under discussion was sequenced for a study of healthy donors' naive CD4 and CD8 T cells. Study-level points and caveats: A reported CD4+/CD8+ bias affected most V and J genes in naive cells.

A remark on this clonotype: The antigen is not known.

TCR libraries were built from approximately 0.45 ug of total RNA by linear amplification. Via MiXCR, TCRdb re-called the reads, giving one row per CDR3 protein. Of about 180,000 distinct CDR3 sequences detected, under 85% appear once; the ten largest clones hold 2% to 2.5%. Sorting defined naive CD4+ as CD4+CD8-CD45RO-CD45RA+ and naive CD8+ as CD8+CD4-CD45RA+CD27bright. This TCR was sampled from a pool of human donors in good health; the sample pools cells from several healthy donors. The sample comprised naive CD4+ and CD8+ T cells sorted from blood, pooled from several donors.

The CDR3 sequence: CATSDMGTDYGYTF. CDR3 bases: TGTGCCACCAGTGATATGGGGACGGACTATGGCTACACCTTC. The chain combines TRBV24-1 with TRBJ1-2, with a weak D call TRBD1 (5 bases). This CDR3 is built from 14 residues. Trimming took 3 bases from V and 3 from J, leaving 10 bases between them. Germline CDR1 is KGHDR and CDR2 is SFDVKD.